This entry concerns a single T cell receptor (beta chain). Its antigen remains unidentified. These data belong to a study of pediatric ulcerative colitis. Study-level results: Compared with controls, ulcerative colitis showed greater blood-rectum clone sharing. This repertoire reflects total lymphocytes rather than subpopulations like regulatory T cells.

CDR3 length: 14 residues. Germline V gene lookup returns CDR1 SGHTA and CDR2 FQGNSA. Trimming stripped 7 bases from V and 2 bases from J, with 9 bases between. Sequencing was at survey level. The repertoire was sequenced with immunoSEQ multiplex PCR; TCRdb's copy has only in-frame clones and lacks some. The sample lists roughly 30,000 clones, about four fifths occurring once. This chain links TRBV7-2 with TRBJ1-6; no firm D call. The sequenced sample was blood. The TCR comes from a boy aged 5-17 years with severe ulcerative colitis. CDR3 sequence (DNA): TGTGCCAGCACGGACCCTGCCTATAATTCACCCCTCCACTTT. Residues: CASTDPAYNSPLHF.